This T cell receptor (beta chain) is drawn from a study of T cells after yellow fever vaccination. For the study at large: Preparing low-cell-number fractions relied on SMART-Seq v4 Ultra Low Input. General study findings and limits: Abundant clonotypes (contaminants from the bulk population) could be present in FACS-sorted repertoires. Reappearance after the booster was seen for most primary-vaccination clones, at roughly 96% CD4 and around 90% CD8.

This clonotype was found a few times. No antigen is known for it. UMIs were added to TCR cDNA along with a universal primer site when it was made by 5'RACE template switching. MiXCR was run by TCRdb on the 5' RACE reads, yielding one entry per CDR3 protein. The table shows 450,000 to 600,000 distinct CDR3 sequences, with approximately 13% occurring only once. The source material was PBMCs, sampled on the day of the yellow fever booster vaccination. This TCR was sampled from a man aged 30-40 years who received the YFV17D yellow fever vaccine.

DNA for the CDR3: TGCAGTGCTAGTCGGAGCGCTTTCGCAGATACGCAGTATTTT. Protein: CSASRSAFADTQYF. The chain uses TRBV20-1 and TRBJ2-3; no clear D gene. The ends were cut back, 3 bases at V and 4 bases at J, with 14 bases in the middle. This CDR3 has 14 residues. Germline CDR1 DFQATT, CDR2 SNEGSKA (reference sequence).